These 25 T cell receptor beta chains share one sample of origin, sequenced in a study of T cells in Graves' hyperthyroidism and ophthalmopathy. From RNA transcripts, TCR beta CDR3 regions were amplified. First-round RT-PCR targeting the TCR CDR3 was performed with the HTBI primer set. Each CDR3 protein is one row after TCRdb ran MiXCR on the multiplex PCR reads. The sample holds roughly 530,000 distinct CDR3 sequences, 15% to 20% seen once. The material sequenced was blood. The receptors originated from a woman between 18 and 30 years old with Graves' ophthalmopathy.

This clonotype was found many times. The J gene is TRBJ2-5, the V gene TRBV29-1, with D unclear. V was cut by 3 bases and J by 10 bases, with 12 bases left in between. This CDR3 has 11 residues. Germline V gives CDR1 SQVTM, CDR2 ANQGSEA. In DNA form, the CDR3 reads TGCAGCGTTGAGGAAGGGCACGGCCAGTACTTC. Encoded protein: CSVEEGHGQYF.

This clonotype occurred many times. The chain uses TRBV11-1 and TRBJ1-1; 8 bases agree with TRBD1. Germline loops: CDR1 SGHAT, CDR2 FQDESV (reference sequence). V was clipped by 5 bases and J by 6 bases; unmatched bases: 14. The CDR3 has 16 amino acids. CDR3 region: CASSHRDRTSWAEAFF. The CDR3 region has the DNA TGTGCCAGCAGCCACCGGGACAGGACGTCATGGGCTGAAGCTTTCTTT.

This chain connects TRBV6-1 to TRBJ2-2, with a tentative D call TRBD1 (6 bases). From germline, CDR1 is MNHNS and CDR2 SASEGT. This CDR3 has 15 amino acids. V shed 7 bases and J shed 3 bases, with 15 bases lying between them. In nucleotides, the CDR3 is TGTGCCAGCAAGGAAGCAGGGGTGCACACCGGGGAGCTGTTTTTT. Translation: CASKEAGVHTGELFF.

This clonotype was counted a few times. CDR3 bases: TGTGCCAGCAGCCTTACTCGACAGAATGAAAAACTGTTTTTT. Protein product: CASSLTRQNEKLFF. This rearrangement joins TRBV7-9 to TRBJ1-4; weak D call: TRBD1 (5 bases). V lost 5 bases and J 5 bases, leaving 12 bases between the germline ends. Per the germline V gene, CDR1 is SEHNR and CDR2 is FQNEAQ (reference sequence). The CDR3 has 14 amino acids. The whole variable domain, remainder taken from reference TRBV7-9 and TRBJ1-4, is DTGVSQNPRHKITKRGQNVTFRCDPISEHNRLYWYRQTLGQGPEFLTYFQNEAQLEKSRLLSDRFSAERPKGSFSTLEIQRTEQGDSAMYLCASSLTRQNEKLFFGSGTQLSVL.

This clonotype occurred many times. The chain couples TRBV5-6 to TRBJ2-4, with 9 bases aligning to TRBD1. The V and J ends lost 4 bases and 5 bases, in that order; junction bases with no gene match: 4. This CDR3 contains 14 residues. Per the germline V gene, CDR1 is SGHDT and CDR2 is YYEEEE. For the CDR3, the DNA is TGTGCCAGCAGCGAGACAGGGGGGGAAAACATTCAGTACTTC. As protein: CASSETGGENIQYF.

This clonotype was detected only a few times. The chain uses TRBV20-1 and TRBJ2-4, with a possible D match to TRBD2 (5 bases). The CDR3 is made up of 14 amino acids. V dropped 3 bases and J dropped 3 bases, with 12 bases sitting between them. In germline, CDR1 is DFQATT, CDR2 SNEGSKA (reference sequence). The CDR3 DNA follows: TGCAGTGCTAGTGTTTCGGGAAACAAAAACATTCAGTACTTC. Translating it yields CSASVSGNKNIQYF.

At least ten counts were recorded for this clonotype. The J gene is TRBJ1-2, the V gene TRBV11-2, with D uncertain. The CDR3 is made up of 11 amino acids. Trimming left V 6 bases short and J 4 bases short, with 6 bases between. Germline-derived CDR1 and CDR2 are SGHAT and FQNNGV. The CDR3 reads CASSSTYGYTF. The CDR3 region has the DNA TGTGCCAGCAGTTCGACCTATGGCTACACCTTC. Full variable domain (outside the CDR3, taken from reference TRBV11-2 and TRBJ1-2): EAGVAQSPRYKIIEKRQSVAFWCNPISGHATLYWYQQILGQGPKLLIQFQNNGVVDDSQLPKDRFSAERLKGVDSTLKIQPAKLEDSAVYLCASSSTYGYTFGSGTRLTVV.

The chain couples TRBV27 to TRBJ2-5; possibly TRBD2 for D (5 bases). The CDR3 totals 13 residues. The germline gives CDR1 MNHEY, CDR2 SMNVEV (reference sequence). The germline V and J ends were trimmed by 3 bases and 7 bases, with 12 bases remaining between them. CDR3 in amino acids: CASSFIEGWTQYF. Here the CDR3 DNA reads TGTGCCAGCAGTTTTATTGAGGGTTGGACCCAGTACTTC.

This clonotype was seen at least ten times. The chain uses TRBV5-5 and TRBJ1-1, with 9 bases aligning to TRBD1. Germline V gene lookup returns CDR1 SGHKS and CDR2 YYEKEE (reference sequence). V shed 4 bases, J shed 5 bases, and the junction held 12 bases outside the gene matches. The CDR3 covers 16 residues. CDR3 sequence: CASSRITGGAGTEAFF. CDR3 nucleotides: TGTGCCAGCAGCCGGATTACAGGGGGCGCGGGGACTGAAGCTTTCTTT.

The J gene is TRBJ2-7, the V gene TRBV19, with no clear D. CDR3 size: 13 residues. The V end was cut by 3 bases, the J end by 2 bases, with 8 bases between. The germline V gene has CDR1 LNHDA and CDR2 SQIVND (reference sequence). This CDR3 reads CASSITVTYEQYF. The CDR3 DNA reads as TGTGCCAGTAGTATCACAGTAACCTACGAGCAGTACTTC.

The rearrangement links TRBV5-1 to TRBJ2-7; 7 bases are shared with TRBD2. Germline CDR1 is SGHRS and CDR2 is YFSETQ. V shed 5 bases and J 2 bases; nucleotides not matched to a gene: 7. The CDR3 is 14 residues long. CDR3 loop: CASRPMGGTYEQYF. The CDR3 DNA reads TGCGCCAGCAGGCCTATGGGGGGGACCTACGAGCAGTACTTC.

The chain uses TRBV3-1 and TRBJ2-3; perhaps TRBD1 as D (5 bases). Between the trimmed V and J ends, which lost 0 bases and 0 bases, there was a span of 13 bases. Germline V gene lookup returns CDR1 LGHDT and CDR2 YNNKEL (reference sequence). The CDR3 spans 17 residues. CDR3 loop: CASSQETSGLSTDTQYF. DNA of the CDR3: TGTGCCAGCAGCCAAGAGACGTCAGGGCTTAGCACAGATACGCAGTATTTT.

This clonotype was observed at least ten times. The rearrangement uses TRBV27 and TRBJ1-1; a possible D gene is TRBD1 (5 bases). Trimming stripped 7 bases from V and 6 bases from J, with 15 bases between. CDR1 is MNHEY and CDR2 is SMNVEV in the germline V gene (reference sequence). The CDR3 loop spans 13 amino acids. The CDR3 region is CASTASGGAEAFF. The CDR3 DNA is TGTGCCAGCACCGCGTCGGGGGGGGCTGAAGCTTTCTTT.

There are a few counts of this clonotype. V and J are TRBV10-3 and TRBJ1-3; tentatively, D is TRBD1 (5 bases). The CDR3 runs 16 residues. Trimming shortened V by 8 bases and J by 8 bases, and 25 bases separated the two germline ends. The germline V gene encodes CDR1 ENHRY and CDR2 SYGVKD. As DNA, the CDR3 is TGTGCCATCGCCGACAACCGGGGGGGGAGGGAAGACACCATATATTTT. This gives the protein CAIADNRGGREDTIYF.

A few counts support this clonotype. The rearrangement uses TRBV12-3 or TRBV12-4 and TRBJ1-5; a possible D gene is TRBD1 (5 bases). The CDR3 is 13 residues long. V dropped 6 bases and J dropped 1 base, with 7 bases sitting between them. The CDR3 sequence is CASRRQSNQPQHF. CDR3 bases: TGTGCCAGCAGAAGACAGAGCAATCAGCCCCAGCATTTT.

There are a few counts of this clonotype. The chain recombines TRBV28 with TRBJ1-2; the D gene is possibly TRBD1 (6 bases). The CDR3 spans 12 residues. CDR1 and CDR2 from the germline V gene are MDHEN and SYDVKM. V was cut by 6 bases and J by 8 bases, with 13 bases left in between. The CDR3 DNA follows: TGTGCCAGCAGCACAGGGCTTCGGGGCTACACCTTC. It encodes CASSTGLRGYTF.

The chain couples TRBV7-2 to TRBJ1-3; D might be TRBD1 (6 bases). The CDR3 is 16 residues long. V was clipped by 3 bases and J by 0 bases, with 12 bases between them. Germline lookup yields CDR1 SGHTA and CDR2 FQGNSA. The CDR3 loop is CASSFHREVSGNTIYF. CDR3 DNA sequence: TGTGCCAGCAGCTTCCACAGGGAGGTCTCTGGAAACACCATATATTTT.

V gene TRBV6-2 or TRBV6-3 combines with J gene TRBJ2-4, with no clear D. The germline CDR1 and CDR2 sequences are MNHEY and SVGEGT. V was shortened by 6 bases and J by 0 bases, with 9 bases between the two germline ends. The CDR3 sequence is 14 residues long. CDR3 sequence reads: CASSPELAKNIQYF. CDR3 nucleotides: TGTGCCAGCAGCCCTGAGCTAGCCAAAAACATTCAGTACTTC.

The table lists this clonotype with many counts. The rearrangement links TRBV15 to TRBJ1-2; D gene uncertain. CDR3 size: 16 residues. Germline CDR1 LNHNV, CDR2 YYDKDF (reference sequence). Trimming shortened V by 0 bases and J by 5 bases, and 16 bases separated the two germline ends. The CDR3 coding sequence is TGTGCCACCAGCAGAGATCCCGGTTTCCCTATTTATGGCTACACCTTC. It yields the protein CATSRDPGFPIYGYTF.

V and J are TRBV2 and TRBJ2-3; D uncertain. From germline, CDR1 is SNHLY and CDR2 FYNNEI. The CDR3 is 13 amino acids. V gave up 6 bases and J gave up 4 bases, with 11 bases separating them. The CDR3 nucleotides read TGTGCCAGCAGGGAACATGAGCCAGATACGCAGTATTTT. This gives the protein CASREHEPDTQYF.

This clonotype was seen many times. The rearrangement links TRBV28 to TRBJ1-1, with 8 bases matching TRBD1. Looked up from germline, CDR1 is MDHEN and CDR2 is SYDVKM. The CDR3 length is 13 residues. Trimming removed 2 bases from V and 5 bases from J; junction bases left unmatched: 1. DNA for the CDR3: TGTGCCAGCAGTTTACAGGGGGCGACTGAAGCTTTCTTT. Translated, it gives CASSLQGATEAFF.

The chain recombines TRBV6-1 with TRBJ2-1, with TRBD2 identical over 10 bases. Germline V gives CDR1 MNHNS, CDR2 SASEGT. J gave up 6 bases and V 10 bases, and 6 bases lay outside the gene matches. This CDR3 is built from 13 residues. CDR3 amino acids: CAIRLAGSNEQFF. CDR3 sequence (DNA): TGTGCCATCCGACTAGCGGGTAGCAATGAGCAGTTCTTC.

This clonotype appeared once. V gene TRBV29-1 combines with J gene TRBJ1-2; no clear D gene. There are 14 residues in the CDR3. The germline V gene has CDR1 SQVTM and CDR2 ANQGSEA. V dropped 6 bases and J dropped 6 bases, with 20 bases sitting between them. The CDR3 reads CSVRAHGSNHGYTF. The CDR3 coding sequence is TGCAGCGTCCGAGCGCACGGGTCGAACCATGGCTACACCTTC.

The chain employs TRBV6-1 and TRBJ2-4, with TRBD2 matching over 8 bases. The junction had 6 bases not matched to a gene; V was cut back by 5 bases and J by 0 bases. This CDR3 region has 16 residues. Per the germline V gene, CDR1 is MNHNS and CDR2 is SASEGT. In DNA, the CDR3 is TGTGCCAGCAGTAAAGTAGCGGGATTAGCCAAAAACATTCAGTACTTC. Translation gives CASSKVAGLAKNIQYF.

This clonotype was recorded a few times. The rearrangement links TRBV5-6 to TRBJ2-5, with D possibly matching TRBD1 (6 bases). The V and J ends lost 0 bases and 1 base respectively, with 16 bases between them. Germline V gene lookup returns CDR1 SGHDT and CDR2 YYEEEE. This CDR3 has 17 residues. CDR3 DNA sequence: TGTGCCAGCAGCTTGGAGAGGTGGGGGCCCGGCCAAGAGACCCAGTACTTC. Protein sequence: CASSLERWGPGQETQYF.